Sequencing of this T cell receptor (beta chain) was carried out in a study of cytomegalovirus exposure and HLA in healthy donors. Overall study: A data release that came early held around 85 million unique TCRs from HLA-typed donors.

This PCR relied on a set of 60 Vbeta primers and 13 Jbeta primers. Original processing notes: In a later analysis, the count reached about 80 million unique TCR beta chains, with about 12 million shared. Here immunoSEQ multiplex PCR was the method, and the copy in TCRdb shows in-frame clones only, minus some. V and J calls and clone size are as listed in that table; D and trimming were resolved from the DNA. The table includes about 190,000 clones, approximately 88% detected once. Details on this clone: Its specificity is not known.

The CDR3 consists of 15 residues. Germline loops: CDR1 SGHTA, CDR2 FQGNSA. V dropped 1 base and J dropped 8 bases, with 12 bases sitting between them. Overall study findings and caveats: Most of the TCR beta V segments (in an earlier analysis) were productive either about 90% or about 30% of the time.

The chain is built from TRBV7-2 and TRBJ1-6; D gene unclear. The sequencing sample was made of PBMCs. The TCR comes from a boy between 10 and 17 years old in good health and CMV-seronegative. In nucleotides, the CDR3 is TGTGCCAGCAGCTTAGTCGCGACAAGTCATTCACCCCTCCACTTT. Translating gives CASSLVATSHSPLHF.